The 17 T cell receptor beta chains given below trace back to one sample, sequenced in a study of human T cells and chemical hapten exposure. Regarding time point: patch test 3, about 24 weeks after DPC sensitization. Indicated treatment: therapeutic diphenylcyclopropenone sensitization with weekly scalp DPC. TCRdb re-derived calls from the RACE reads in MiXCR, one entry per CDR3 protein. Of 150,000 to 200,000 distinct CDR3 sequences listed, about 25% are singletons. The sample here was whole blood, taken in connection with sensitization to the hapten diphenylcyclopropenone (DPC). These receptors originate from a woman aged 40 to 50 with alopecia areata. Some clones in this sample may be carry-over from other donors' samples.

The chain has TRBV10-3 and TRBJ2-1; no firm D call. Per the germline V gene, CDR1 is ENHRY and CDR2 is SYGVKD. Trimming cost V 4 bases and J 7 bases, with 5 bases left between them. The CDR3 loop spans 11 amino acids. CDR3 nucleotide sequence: TGTGCCATCAGTGTGGAGAATGAGCAGTTCTTC. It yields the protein CAISVENEQFF.

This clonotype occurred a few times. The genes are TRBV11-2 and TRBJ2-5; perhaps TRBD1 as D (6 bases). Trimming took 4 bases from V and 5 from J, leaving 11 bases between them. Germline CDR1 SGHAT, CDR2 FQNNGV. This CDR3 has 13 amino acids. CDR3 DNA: TGTGCCAGCAGCTCAGGGGAGTTGGAGACCCAGTACTTC. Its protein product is CASSSGELETQYF.

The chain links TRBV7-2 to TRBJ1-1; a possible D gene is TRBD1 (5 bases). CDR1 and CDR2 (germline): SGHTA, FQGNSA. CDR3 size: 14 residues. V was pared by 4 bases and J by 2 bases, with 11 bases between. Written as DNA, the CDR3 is TGTGCCAGCAGCTCCAGCAGGGTTAACACTGAAGCTTTCTTT. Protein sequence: CASSSSRVNTEAFF.

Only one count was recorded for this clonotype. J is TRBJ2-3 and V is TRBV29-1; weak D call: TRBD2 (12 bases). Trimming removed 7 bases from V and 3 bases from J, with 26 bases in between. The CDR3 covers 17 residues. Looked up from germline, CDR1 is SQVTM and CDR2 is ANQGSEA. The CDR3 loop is CSGTGGFTSGRTDTQYF. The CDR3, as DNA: TGCAGCGGGACAGGGGGCTTCACTAGCGGGAGGACAGATACGCAGTATTTT.

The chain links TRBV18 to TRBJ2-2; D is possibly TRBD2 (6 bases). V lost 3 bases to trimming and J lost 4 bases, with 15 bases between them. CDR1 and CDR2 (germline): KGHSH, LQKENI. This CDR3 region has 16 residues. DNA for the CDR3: TGTGCCAGCTCACCCCCGGGACTCGCCACCACCGGGGAGCTGTTTTTT. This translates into CASSPPGLATTGELFF.

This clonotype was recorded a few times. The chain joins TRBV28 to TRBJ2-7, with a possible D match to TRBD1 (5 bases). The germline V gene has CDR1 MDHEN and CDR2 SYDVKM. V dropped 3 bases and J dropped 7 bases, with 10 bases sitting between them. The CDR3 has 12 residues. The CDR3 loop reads CASSFGAPEQYF. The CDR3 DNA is TGTGCCAGCAGTTTTGGGGCGCCGGAGCAGTACTTC.

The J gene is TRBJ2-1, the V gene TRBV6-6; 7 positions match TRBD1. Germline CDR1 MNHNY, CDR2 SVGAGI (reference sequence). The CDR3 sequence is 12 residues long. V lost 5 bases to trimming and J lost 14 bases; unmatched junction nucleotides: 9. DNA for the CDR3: TGTGCCAGCAGTCCCGGGACAGAACGGGAGTTCTTC. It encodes CASSPGTEREFF.

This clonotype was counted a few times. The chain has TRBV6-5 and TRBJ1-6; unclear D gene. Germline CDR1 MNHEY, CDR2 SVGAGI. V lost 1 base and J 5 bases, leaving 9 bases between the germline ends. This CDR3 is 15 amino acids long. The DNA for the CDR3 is TGTGCCAGCAGTTACTGGAAGGAGAATAATTCACCCCTCCACTTT. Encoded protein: CASSYWKENNSPLHF.

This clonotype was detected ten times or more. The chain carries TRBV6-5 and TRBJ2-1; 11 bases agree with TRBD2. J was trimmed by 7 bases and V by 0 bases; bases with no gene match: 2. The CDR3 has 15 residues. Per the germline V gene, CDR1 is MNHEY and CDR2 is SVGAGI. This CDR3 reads CASSYSTSGSNEQFF. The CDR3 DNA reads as TGTGCCAGCAGTTACTCTACTAGCGGGAGTAATGAGCAGTTCTTC.

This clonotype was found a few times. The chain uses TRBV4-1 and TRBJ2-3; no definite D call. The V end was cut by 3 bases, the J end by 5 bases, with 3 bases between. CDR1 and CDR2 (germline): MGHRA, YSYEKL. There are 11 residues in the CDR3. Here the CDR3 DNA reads TGCGCCAGCAGCCACGGAGATACGCAGTATTTT. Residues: CASSHGDTQYF.

CDR3 sequence: CASSFQGGGNTIYF. The CDR3 nucleotides are TGTGCCAGCAGTTTCCAGGGTGGTGGAAACACCATATATTTT. The chain combines TRBV12-3 or TRBV12-4 with TRBJ1-3, with TRBD1 as a possible D gene (5 bases). This CDR3 is built from 14 residues. V gave up 3 bases and J gave up 3 bases, with 9 bases separating them.

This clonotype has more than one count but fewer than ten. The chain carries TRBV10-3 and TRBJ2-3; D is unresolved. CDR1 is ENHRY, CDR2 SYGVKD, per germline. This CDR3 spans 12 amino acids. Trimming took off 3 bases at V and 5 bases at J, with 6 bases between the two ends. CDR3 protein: CAISEPRDTQYF. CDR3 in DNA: TGTGCCATCAGTGAACCGAGAGATACGCAGTATTTT.

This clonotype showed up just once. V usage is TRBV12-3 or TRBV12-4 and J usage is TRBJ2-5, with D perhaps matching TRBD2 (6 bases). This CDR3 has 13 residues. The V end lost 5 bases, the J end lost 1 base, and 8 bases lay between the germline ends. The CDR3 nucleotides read TGTGCCAGCAGTCGGACTACCCAAGAGACCCAGTACTTC. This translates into CASSRTTQETQYF.

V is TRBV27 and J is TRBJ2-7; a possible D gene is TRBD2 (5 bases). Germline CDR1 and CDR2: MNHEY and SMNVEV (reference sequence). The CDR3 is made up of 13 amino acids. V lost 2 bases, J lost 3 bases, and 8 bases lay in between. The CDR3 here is CASSLTRGYEQYF. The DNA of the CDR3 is TGTGCCAGCAGTTTAACTCGGGGCTACGAGCAGTACTTC.

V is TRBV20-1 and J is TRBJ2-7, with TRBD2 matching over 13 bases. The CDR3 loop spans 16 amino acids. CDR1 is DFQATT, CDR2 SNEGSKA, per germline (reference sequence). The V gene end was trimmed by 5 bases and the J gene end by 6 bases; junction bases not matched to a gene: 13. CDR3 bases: TGCAGTGCTCGGGGAAGGACTAGCGGGAGTGATGTCGAGCAGTACTTC. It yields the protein CSARGRTSGSDVEQYF.

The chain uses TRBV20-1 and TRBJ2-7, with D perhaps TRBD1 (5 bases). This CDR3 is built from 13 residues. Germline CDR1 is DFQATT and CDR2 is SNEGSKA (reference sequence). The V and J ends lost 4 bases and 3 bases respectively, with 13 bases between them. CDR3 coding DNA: TGCAGTGCTAATAGGGGTCATTACTACGAGCAGTACTTC. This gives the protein CSANRGHYYEQYF.

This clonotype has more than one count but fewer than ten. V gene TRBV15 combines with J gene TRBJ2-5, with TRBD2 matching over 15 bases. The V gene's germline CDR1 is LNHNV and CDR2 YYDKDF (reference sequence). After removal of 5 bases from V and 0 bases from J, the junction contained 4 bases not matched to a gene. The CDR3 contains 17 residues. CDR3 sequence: CATSAGLAGGDQETQYF. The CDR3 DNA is TGTGCCACCAGCGCAGGACTAGCGGGAGGGGACCAAGAGACCCAGTACTTC. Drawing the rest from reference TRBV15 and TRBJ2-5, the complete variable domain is DAMVIQNPRYQVTQFGKPVTLSCSQTLNHNVMYWYQQKSSQAPKLLFHYYDKDFNNEADTPDNFQSRRPNTSFCFLDIRSPGLGDTAMYLCATSAGLAGGDQETQYFGPGTRLLVL.